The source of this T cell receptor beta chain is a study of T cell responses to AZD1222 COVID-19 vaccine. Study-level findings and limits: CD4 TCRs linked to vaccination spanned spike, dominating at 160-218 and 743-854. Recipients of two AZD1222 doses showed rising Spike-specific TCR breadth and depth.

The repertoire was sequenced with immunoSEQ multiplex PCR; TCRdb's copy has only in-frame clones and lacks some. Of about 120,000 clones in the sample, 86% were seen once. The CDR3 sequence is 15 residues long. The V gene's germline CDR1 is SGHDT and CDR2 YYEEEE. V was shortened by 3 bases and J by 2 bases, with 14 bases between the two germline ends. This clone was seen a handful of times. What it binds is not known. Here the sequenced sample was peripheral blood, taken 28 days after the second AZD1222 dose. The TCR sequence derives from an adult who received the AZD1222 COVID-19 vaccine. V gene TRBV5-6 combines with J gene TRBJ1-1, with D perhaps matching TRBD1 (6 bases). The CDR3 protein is CASSSLRGRNTEAFF. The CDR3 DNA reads TGTGCCAGCAGCTCACTCAGGGGACGTAACACTGAAGCTTTCTTT.